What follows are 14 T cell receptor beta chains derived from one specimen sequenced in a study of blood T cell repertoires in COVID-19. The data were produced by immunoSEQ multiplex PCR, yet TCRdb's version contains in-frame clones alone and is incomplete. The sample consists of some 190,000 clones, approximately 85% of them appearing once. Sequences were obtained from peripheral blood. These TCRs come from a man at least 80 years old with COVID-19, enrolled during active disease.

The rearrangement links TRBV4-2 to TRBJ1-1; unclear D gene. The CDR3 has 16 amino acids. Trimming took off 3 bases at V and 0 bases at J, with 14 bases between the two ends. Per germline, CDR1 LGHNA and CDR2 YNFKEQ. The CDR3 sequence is CASSQAGKSMNTEAFF. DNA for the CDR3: TGTGCCAGCAGCCAGGCGGGGAAAAGTATGAACACTGAAGCTTTCTTT.

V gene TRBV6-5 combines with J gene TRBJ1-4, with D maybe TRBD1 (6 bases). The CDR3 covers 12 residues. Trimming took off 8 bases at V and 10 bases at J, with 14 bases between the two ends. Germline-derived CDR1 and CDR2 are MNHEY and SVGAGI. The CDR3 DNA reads TGTGCCAGCGGCAGGGGAGAGGGAAAACTGTTTTTT. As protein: CASGRGEGKLFF.

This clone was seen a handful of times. The CDR3 sequence: CASRILTGQNSPLHF. CDR3 nucleotides: TGTGCCAGCAGAATTCTGACAGGACAAAATTCACCCCTCCACTTT. This chain connects TRBV27 to TRBJ1-6, with D perhaps matching TRBD1 (6 bases). This CDR3 has 15 residues. The germline CDR1 and CDR2 sequences are MNHEY and SMNVEV (reference sequence). Deletions cut 6 bases from V and 7 bases from J, with 16 bases between.

The CDR3 is CASITRGSGNTIYF. CDR3 coding DNA: TGTGCCAGCATCACACGGGGTTCTGGAAACACCATATATTTT. The chain carries TRBV6-6 and TRBJ1-3, with D hard to call. The germline V and J ends were trimmed by 7 bases and 1 base, with 11 bases remaining between them. From germline, CDR1 is MNHNY and CDR2 SVGAGI (reference sequence). This CDR3 spans 14 amino acids.

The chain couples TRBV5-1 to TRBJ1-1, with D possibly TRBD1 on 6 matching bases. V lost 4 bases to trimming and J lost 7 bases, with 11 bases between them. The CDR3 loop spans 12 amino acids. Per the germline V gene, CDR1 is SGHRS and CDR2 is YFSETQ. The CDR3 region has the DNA TGCGCCAGCAGCAACGGGGGGCATGAAGCTTTCTTT. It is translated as CASSNGGHEAFF.

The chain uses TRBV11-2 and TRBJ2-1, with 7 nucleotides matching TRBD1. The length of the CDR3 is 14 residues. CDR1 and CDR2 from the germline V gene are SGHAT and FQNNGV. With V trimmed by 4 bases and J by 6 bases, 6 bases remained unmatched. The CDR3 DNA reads TGTGCCAGCAGCTCGACAGGGTCGTCCAATGAGCAGTTCTTC. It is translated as CASSSTGSSNEQFF.

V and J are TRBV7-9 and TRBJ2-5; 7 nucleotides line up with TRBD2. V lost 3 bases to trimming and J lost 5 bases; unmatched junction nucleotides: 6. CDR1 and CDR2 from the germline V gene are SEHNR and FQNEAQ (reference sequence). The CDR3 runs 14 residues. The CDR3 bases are TGTGCCAGCAGCTTGGGCAAAGCGGGGGAGACCCAGTACTTC. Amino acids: CASSLGKAGETQYF.

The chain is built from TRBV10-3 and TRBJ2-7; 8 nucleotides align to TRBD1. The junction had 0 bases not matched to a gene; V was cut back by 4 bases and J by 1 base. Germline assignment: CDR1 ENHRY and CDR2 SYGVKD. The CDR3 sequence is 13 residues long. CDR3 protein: CAISGQGSYEQYF. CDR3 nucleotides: TGTGCCATCAGTGGACAGGGGTCCTACGAGCAGTACTTC.

CDR3 in amino acids: CASSSGSYNQPQHF. CDR3 bases: TGTGCCAGCAGTTCCGGGAGCTACAATCAGCCCCAGCATTTT. J is TRBJ1-5 and V is TRBV28; no reliable D call. Per the germline V gene, CDR1 is MDHEN and CDR2 is SYDVKM. The CDR3 is 14 amino acids. The V and J ends lost 4 bases and 3 bases respectively, with 10 bases between them.

The CDR3 coding sequence is TGTGCCATCAGTGAGGGGCACTATGGCTACACCTTC. Translated: CAISEGHYGYTF. V is TRBV10-3 and J is TRBJ1-2; D is unclear. This CDR3 is built from 12 residues. The germline V and J ends were trimmed by 2 bases and 3 bases, with 4 bases remaining between them. Germline CDR1 reads ENHRY; CDR2 reads SYGVKD.

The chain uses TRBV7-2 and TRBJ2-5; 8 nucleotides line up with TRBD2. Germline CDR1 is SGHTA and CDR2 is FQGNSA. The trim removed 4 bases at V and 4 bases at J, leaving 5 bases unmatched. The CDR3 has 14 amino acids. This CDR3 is CASSSMTSVETQYF. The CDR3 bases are TGTGCCAGCAGCTCGATGACTAGCGTAGAGACCCAGTACTTC.

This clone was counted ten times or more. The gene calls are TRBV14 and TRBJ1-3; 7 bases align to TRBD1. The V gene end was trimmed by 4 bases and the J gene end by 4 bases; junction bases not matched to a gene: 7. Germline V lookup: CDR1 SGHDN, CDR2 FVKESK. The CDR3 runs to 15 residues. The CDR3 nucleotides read TGTGCCAGCAGCCCGACAGGGTTCCAGGGAAACACCATATATTTT. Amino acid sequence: CASSPTGFQGNTIYF.

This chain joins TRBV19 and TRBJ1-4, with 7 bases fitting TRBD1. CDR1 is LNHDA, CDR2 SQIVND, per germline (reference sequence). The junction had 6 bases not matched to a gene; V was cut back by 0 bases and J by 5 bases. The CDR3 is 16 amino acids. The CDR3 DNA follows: TGTGCCAGTAGTATAGATGCCGTGACAGGGAATGAAAAACTGTTTTTT. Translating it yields CASSIDAVTGNEKLFF.

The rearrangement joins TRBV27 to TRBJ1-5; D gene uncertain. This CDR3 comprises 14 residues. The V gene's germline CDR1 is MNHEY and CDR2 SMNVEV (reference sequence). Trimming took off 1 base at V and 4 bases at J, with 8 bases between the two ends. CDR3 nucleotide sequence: TGTGCCAGCAGTTTATTGACTGCTAATCAGCCCCAGCATTTT. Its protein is CASSLLTANQPQHF.